This entry describes one TCR beta chain. Sequencing was performed with immunoSEQ multiplex PCR; in TCRdb, only in-frame clones are kept and a portion is missing. Among under 200,000 clones listed, around nine tenths were seen once. V lost 5 bases and J lost 6, with 15 bases in between. CDR1 and CDR2 (germline): MNHEY, SVGEGT. CDR3 length: 14 amino acids. These data originate in a study of blood T cell repertoires in COVID-19. Study at large: Researchers got acute and convalescent COVID-19 samples from the United States, Italy and Spain.

The chain is built from TRBV6-2 or TRBV6-3 and TRBJ2-3; the D gene is possibly TRBD1 (6 bases). Sequencing input: peripheral blood. The receptor comes from a man in his 60s with COVID-19, enrolled during active disease. CDR3 DNA: TGTGCCAGCAGTCCCATCGCAGGGGTGGATACGCAGTATTTT. The encoded protein is CASSPIAGVDTQYF.